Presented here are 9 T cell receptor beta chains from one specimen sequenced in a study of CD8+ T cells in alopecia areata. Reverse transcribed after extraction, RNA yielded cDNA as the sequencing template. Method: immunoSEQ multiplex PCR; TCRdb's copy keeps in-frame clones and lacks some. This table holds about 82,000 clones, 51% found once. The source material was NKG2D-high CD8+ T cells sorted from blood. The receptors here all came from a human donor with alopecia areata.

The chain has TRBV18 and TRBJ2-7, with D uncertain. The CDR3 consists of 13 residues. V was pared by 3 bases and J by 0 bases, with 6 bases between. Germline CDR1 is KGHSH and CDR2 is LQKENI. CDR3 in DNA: TGTGCCAGCTCACCCGACGGCTCCTACGAGCAGTACTTC. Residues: CASSPDGSYEQYF.

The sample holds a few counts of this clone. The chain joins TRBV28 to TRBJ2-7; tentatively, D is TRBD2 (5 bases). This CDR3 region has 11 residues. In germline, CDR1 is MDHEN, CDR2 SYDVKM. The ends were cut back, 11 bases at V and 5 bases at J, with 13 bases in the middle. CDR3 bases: TGTGCCGTCTCTCCGGGGAACGAGCAGTACTTC. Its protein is CAVSPGNEQYF.

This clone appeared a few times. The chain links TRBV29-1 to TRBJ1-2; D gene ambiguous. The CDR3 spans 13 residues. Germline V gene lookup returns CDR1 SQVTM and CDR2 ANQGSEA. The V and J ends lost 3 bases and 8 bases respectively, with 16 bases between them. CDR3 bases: TGCAGCGTTGATGATGGGCGACTCGGGGGCTACACCTTC. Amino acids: CSVDDGRLGGYTF.

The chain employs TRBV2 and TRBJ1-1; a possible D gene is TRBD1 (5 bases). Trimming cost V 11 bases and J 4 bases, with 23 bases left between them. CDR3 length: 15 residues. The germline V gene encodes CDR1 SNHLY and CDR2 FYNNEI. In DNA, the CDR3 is TGTGCCGGTCAGGTGGGGGAGGCATTGGGCACTGAAGCTTTCTTT. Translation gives CAGQVGEALGTEAFF.

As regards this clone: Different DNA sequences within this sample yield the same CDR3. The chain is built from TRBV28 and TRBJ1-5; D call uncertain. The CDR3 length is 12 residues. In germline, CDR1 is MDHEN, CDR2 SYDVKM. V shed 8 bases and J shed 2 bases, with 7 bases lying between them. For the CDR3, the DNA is TGTGCCAGCTCTTCGGGCAATCAGCCCCAGCATTTT. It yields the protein CASSSGNQPQHF.

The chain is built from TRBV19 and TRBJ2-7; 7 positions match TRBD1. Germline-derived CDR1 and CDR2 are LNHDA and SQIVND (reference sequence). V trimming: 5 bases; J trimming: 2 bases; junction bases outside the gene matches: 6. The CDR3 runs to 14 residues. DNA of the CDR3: TGTGCCAGTAGTCCATGGGACAGTACCTACGAGCAGTACTTC. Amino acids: CASSPWDSTYEQYF.

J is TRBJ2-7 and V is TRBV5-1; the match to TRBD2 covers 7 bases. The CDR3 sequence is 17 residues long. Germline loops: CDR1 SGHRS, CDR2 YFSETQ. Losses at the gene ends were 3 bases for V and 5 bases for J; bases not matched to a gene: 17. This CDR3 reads CASSWDRLADRPHEQYF. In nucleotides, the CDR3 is TGCGCCAGCAGCTGGGATAGACTAGCCGATCGCCCCCACGAGCAGTACTTC.

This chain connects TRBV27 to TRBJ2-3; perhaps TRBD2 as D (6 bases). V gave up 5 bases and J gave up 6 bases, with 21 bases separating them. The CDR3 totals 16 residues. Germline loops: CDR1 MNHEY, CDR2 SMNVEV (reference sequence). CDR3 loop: CASSINTRGRADTQYF. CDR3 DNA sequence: TGTGCCAGCAGTATCAACACGCGGGGTCGGGCCGATACGCAGTATTTT.

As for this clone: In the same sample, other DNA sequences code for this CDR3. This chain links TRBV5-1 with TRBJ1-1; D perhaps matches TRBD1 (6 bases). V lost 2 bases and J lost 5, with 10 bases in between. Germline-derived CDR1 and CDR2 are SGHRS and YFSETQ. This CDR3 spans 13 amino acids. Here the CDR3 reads CASSFEGDTEAFF. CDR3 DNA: TGCGCCAGCAGCTTCGAGGGGGATACTGAAGCTTTCTTT.